What follows is one T cell receptor beta chain and its context. The CDR3 runs 14 residues. CDR1 and CDR2 from the germline V gene are MNHNS and SASEGT. Deletions cut 3 bases from V and 7 bases from J, with 13 bases between. The source of the sample is a study of blood T cell repertoires in COVID-19. Study-wide context: Italy, Spain and the United States were the sources of the convalescent and acute COVID-19 samples. Nucleic acid was either cDNA or gDNA, and it came from T cells, B-cell-depleted T cells, or PBMCs.

How the authors handled the data: Amplification of reference gene primers provided the estimated nucleated cell counts. Clones were sequenced by immunoSEQ multiplex PCR, and TCRdb holds only the in-frame ones, with some missing. That table supplies the V and J calls and clone size; D and trimming were determined from the DNA. The sample includes approximately 80,000 clones, around 87% seen only once; the top ten take 5.1%. The sequence was obtained from a man in his forties with acute or convalescent COVID-19. The chain employs TRBV6-1 and TRBJ1-3; D is unresolved. Sequenced: peripheral blood. Here the CDR3 reads CASSEKAMGNTIYF. CDR3 nucleotide sequence: TGTGCCAGCAGTGAGAAAGCCATGGGCAACACCATATATTTT.